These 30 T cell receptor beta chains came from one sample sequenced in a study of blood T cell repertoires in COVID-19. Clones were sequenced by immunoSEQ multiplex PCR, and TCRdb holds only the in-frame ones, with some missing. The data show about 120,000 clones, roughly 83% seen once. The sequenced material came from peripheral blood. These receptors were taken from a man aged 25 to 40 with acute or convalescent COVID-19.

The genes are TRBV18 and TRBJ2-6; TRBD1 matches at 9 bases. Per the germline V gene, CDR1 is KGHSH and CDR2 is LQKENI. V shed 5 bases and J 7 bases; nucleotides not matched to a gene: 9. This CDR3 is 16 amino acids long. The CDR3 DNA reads TGTGCCAGCTCAACAGCCGGGACAGGGAACGCCAACGTCCTGACTTTC. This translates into CASSTAGTGNANVLTF.

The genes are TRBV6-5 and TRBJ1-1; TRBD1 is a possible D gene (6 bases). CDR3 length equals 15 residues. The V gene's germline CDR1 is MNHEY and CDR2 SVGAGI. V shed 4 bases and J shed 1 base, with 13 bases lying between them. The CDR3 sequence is CASSWGLQGNTEAFF. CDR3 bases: TGTGCCAGCAGTTGGGGGCTACAGGGGAACACTGAAGCTTTCTTT.

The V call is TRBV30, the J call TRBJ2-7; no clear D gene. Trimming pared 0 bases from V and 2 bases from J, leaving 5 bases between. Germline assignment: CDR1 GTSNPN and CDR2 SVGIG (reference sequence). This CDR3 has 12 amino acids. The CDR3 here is CAWSVLTYEQYF. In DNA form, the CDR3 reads TGTGCCTGGAGTGTACTTACCTACGAGCAGTACTTC.

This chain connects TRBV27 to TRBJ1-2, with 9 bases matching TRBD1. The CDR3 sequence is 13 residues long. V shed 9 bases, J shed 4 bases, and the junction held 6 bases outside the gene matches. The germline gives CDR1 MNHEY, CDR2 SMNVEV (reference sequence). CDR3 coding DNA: TGTGCCAGTTGGGGGACAGGGAGCTATGGCTACACCTTC. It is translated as CASWGTGSYGYTF.

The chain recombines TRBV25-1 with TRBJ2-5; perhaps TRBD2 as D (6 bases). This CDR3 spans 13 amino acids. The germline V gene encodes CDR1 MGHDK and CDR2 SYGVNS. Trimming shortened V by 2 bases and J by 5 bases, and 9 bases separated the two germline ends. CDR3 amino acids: CASSEGGRETQYF. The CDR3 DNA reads TGTGCCAGCAGTGAAGGAGGGCGGGAGACCCAGTACTTC. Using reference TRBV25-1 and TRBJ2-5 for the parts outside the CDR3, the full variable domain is EADIYQTPRYLVIGTGKKITLECSQTMGHDKMYWYQQDPGMELHLIHYSYGVNSTEKGDLSSESTVSRIRTEHFPLTLESARPSHTSQYLCASSEGGRETQYFGPGTRLLVL.

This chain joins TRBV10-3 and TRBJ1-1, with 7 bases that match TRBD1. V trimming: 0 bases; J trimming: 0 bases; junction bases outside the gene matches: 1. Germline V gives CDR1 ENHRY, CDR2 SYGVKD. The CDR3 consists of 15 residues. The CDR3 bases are TGTGCCATCAGTGAGTCGGACAGGATGAACACTGAAGCTTTCTTT. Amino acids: CAISESDRMNTEAFF.

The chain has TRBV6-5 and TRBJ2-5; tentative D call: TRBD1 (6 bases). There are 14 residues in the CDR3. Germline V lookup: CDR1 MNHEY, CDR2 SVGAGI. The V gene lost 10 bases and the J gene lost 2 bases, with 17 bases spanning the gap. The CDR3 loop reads CATLRDRIQETQYF. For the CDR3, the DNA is TGTGCCACCCTTCGAGACAGGATTCAAGAGACCCAGTACTTC.

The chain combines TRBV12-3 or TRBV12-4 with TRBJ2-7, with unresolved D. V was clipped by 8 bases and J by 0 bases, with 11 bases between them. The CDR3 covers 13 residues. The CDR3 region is CASRNTISYEQYF. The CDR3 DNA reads TGTGCCAGCCGAAACACTATCTCCTACGAGCAGTACTTC.

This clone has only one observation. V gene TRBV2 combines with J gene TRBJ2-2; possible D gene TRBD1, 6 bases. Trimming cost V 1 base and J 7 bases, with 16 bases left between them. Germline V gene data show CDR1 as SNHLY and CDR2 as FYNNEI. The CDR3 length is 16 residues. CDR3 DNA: TGTGCCAGCAGTGAAGGGAACAGGGTTGACGGCGGGGAGCTGTTTTTT. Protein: CASSEGNRVDGGELFF. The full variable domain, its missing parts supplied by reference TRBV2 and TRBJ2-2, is EPEVTQTPSHQVTQMGQEVILRCVPISNHLYFYWYRQILGQKVEFLVSFYNNEISEKSEIFDDQFSVERPDGSNFTLKIRSTKLEDSAMYFCASSEGNRVDGGELFFGEGSRLTVL.

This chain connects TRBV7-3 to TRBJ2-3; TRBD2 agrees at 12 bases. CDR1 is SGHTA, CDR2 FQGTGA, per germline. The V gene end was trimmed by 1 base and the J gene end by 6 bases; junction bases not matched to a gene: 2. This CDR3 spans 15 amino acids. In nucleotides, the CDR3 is TGTGCCAGCAGCTTAAGGACTAGCGGGGCGGATACGCAGTATTTT. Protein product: CASSLRTSGADTQYF.

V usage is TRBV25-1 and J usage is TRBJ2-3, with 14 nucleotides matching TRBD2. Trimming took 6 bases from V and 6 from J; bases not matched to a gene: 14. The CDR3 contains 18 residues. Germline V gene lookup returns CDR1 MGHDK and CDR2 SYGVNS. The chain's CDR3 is CASREGLAGGSTADTQYF. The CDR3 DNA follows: TGTGCCAGCAGGGAAGGACTAGCGGGGGGATCGACGGCTGATACGCAGTATTTT.

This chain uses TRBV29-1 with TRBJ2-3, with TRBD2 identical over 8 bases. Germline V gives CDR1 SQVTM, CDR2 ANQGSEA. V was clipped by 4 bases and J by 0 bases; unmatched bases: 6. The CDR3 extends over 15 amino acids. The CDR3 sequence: CSVGIAGISTDTQYF. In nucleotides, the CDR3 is TGCAGCGTTGGAATAGCGGGAATAAGCACAGATACGCAGTATTTT.

The CDR3 here is CASTLEGNSHNYGYTF. The CDR3 DNA follows: TGTGCCAGTACCTTGGAGGGGAACAGCCATAACTATGGCTACACCTTC. The chain employs TRBV19 and TRBJ1-2, with D maybe TRBD1 (5 bases). Germline CDR1 LNHDA, CDR2 SQIVND (reference sequence). The V and J ends lost 7 bases and 1 base respectively, with 19 bases between them. The length of the CDR3 is 16 residues.

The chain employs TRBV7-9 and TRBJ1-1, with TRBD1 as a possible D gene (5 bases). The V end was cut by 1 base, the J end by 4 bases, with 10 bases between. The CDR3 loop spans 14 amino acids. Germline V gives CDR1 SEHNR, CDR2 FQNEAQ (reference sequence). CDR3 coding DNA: TGTGCCAGCAGCTTAGGCGGGGGGGGCACTGAAGCTTTCTTT. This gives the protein CASSLGGGGTEAFF.

The chain's CDR3 is CASSQGHSGTYEQYF. The DNA for the CDR3 is TGCGCCAGCAGCCAAGGTCACAGCGGGACCTACGAGCAGTACTTC. The V gene is TRBV4-1, the J gene TRBJ2-7, with 7 bases aligning to TRBD2. The CDR3 covers 15 residues. Germline V gives CDR1 MGHRA, CDR2 YSYEKL. V shed 1 base, J shed 2 bases, and the junction held 5 bases outside the gene matches.

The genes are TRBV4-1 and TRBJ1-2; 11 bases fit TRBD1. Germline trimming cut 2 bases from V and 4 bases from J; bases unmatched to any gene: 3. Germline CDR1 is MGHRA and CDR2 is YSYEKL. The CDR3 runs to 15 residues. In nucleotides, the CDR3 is TGCGCCAGCAGCCAACTAGGGACAGGGGGCTATGGCTACACCTTC. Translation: CASSQLGTGGYGYTF.

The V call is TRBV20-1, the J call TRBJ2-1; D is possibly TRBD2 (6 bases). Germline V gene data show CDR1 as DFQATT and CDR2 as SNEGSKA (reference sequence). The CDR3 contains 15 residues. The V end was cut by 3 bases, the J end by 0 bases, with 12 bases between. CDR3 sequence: CSASIIGSSYNEQFF. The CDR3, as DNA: TGCAGTGCTAGTATTATCGGGAGCTCCTACAATGAGCAGTTCTTC.

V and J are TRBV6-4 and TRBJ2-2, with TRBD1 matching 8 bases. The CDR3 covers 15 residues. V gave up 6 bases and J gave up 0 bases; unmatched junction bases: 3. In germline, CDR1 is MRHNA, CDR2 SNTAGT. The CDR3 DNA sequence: TGTGCCAGCAGACCGGACAGGGCGAACACCGGGGAGCTGTTTTTT. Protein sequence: CASRPDRANTGELFF.

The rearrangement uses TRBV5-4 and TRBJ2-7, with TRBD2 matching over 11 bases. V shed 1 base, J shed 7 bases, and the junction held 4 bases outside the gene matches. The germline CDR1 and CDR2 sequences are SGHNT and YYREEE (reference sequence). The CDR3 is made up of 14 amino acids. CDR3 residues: CASSLWLAGGEQYF. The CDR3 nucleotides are TGTGCCAGCAGCTTGTGGCTAGCGGGGGGAGAGCAGTACTTC.

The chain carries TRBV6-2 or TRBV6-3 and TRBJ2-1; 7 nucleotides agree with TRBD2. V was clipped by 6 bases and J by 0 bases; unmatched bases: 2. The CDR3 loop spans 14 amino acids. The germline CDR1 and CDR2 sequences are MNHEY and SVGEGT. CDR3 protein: CASSPGGSYNEQFF. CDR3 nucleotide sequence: TGTGCCAGCAGCCCGGGGGGCTCCTACAATGAGCAGTTCTTC.

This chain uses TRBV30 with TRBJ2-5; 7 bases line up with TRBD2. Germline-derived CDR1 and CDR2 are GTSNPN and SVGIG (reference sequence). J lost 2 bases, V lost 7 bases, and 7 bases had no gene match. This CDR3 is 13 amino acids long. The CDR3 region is CAYRGGGQETQYF. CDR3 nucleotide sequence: TGTGCCTACCGGGGCGGGGGACAAGAGACCCAGTACTTC.

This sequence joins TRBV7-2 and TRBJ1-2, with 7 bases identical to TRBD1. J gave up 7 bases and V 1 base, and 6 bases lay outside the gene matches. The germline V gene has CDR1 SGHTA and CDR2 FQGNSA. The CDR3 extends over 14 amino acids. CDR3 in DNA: TGTGCCAGCAGCTTAGTAACAGGGGTGGCTGGCTACACCTTC. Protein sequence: CASSLVTGVAGYTF.

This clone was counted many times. CDR3 nucleotides: TGTGCCAGCAGCAGACAGGGGTATGACTATGGCTACACCTTC. Translation: CASSRQGYDYGYTF. The chain carries TRBV7-9 and TRBJ1-2, with 8 bases lining up with TRBD1. Germline CDR1 reads SEHNR; CDR2 reads FQNEAQ (reference sequence). Unmatched junction bases numbered 5, after V lost 5 bases and J lost 3 bases. The CDR3 covers 14 residues.

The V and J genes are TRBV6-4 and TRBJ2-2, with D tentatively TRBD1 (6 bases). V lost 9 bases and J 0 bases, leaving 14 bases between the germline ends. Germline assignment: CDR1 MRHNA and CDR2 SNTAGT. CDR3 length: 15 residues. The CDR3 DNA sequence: TGTGCCAGTCGACTGGGGGCCTCGAACACCGGGGAGCTGTTTTTT. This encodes CASRLGASNTGELFF.

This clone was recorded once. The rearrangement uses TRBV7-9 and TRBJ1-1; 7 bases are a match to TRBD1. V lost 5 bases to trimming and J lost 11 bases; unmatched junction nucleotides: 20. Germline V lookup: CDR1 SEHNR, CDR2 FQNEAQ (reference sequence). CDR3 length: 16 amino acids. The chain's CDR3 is CASSRGQNGPAATAFF. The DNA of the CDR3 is TGTGCCAGCAGCCGGGGACAGAACGGACCGGCGGCAACGGCTTTCTTT.

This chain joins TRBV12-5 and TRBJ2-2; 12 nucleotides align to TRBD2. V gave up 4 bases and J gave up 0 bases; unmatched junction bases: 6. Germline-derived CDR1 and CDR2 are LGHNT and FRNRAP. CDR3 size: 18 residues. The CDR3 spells CASGSRTSGAANTGELFF. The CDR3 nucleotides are TGTGCTAGTGGTTCTAGGACTAGCGGGGCGGCGAACACCGGGGAGCTGTTTTTT.

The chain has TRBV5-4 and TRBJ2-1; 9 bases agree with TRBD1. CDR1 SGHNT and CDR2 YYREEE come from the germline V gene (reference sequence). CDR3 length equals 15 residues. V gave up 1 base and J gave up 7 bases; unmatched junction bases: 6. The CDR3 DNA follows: TGTGCCAGCAGCTTGATACAGGGGGCGGTTAATGAGCAGTTCTTC. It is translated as CASSLIQGAVNEQFF.

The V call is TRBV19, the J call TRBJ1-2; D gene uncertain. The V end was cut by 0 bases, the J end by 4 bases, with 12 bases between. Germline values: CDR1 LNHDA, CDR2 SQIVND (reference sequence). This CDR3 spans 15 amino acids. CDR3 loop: CASSIESRFPYGYTF. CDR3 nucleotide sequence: TGTGCCAGTAGTATAGAAAGCAGGTTCCCCTATGGCTACACCTTC.

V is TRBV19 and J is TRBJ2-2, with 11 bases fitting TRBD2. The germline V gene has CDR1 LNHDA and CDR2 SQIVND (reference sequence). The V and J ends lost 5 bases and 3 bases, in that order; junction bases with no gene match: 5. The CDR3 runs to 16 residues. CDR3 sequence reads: CASSPRTSGYTGELFF. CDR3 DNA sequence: TGTGCCAGTAGTCCCCGGACTAGCGGGTACACCGGGGAGCTGTTTTTT.

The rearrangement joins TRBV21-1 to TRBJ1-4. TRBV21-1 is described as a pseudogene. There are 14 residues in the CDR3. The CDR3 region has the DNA TGTGCCAGCAGTATTGAGGCGGGGAGTGAAAAACTGTTTTTT. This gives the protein CASSIEAGSEKLFF.